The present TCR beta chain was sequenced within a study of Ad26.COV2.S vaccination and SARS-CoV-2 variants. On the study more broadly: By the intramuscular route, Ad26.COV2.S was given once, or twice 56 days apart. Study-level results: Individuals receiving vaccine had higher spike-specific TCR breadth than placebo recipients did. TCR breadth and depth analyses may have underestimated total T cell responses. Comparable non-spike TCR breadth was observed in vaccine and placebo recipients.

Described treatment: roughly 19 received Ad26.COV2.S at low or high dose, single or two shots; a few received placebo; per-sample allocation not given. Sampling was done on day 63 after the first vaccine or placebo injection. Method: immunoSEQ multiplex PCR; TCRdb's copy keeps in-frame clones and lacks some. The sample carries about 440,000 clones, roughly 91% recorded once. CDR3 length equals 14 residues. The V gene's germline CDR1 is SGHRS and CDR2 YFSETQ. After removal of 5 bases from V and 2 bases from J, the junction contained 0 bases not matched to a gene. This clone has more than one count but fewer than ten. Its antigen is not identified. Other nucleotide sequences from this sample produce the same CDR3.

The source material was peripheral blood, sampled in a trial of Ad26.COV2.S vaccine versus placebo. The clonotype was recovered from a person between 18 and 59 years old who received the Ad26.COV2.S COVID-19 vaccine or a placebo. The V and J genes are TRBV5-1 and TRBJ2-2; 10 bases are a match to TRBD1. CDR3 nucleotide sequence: TGCGCCAGCAGGACAGGGGGCAACACCGGGGAGCTGTTTTTT. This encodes CASRTGGNTGELFF.